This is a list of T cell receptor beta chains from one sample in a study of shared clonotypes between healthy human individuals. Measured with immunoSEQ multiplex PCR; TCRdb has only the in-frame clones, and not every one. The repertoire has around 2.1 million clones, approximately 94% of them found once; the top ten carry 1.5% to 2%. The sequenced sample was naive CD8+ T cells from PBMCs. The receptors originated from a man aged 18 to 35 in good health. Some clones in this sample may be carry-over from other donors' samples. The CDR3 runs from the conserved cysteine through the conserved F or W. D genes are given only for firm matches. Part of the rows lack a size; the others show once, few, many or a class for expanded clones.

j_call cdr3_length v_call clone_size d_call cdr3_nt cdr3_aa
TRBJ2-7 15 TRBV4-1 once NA TGCGCCAGCAGCTCCGGCCCGGGGGAAAGGTACGAGCAGTACTTC CASSSGPGERYEQYF
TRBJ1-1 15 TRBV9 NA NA TGTGCCAGCAGCGAATCAGGGTTGGGGTCGACTGAAGCTTTCTTT CASSESGLGSTEAFF
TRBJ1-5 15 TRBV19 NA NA TGTGCCAGTGCCACGGGGCCATATAGCAATCAGCCCCAGCATTTT CASATGPYSNQPQHF
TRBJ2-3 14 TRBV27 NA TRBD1 TGTGCCAGCAGTAGGACAGGGTCCGCAGATACGCAGTATTTT CASSRTGSADTQYF
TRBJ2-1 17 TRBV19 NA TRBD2 TGTGCCAGTAGTATAGATATGAGCGGGGACTCCTACAATGAGCAGTTCTTC CASSIDMSGDSYNEQFF
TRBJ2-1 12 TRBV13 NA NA TGTGCCAGCAGCTCCGGTCCTGAGGAGCAGTTCTTC CASSSGPEEQFF
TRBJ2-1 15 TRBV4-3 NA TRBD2 TGCGCCAGCAGCCAAGGGACTAGCGGGAGCTATGAGCAGTTCTTC CASSQGTSGSYEQFF
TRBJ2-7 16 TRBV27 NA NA TGTGCCAGCAGTTTATCCCCCGGGGCGAGCTCCTACGAGCAGTACTTC CASSLSPGASSYEQYF
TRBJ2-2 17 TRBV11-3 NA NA TGTGCCAGCAGCTTACGGGGGAGCCCTTATGGCACCGGGGAGCTGTTTTTT CASSLRGSPYGTGELFF
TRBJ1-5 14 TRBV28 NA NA TGTGCCAGCACCTTAGTAGGTAGCAATCAGCCCCAGCATTTT CASTLVGSNQPQHF
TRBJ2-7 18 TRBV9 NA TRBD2 TGTGCCAGCAGCGTATGGAAGGGAGAGAGACTAGCGGCCTACGAGCAGTACTTC CASSVWKGERLAAYEQYF
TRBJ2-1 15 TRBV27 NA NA TGTGCCAGCAGTTCGGGGGTCACCACCTACAATGAGCAGTTCTTC CASSSGVTTYNEQFF
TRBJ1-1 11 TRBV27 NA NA TGTGCCAGCAGTCCCGGGACTGAAGCTTTCTTT CASSPGTEAFF
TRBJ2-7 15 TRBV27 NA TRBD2 TGTGCCAGCAGTTTATCTAGCGGGAGCTCCTACGAGCAGTACTTC CASSLSSGSSYEQYF
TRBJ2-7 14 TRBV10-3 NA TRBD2 TGTGCCATCAGAGGGACTAGCGGACCTGACGAGCAGTACTTC CAIRGTSGPDEQYF
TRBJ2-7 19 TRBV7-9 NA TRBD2 TGTGCCAGCAGCTCGAATTCCGGGACTAGCGGGAGAAACCCCTACGAGCAGTACTTC CASSSNSGTSGRNPYEQYF
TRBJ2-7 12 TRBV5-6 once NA TGTGCCAGCAGCTTCTTTTCCGACGAGCAGTACTTC CASSFFSDEQYF
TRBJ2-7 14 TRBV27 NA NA TGTGCCAGCAGTTTAATGGGGGGCCCCAGCGAGCAGTACTTC CASSLMGGPSEQYF
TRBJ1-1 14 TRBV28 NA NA TGTGCCAGCAGTTTATCGGGGGAGGCGACTGAAGCTTTCTTT CASSLSGEATEAFF
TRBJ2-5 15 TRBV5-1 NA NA TGCGCCAGCAGCTTGGATTTCACGTCCCATGGTTCCGGTTACTTC CASSLDFTSHGSGYF
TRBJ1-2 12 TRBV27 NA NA TGTGCCAGCAGTTCCGGGGGCTGGGGCTACACCTTC CASSSGGWGYTF
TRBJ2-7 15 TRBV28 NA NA TGTGCCAGCAGTTTAGGGCAGGCCACCTCCTACGAGCAGTACTTC CASSLGQATSYEQYF
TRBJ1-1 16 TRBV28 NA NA TGTGCCAGCACCCCGGCCCTCCAAACCATGAACACTGAAGCTTTCTTT CASTPALQTMNTEAFF
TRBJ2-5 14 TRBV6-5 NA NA TGTGCCAGCAGTTACTCAGGGACACAAGAGACCCAGTACTTC CASSYSGTQETQYF
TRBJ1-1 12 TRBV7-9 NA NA TGTGCCAGCAGCCGCTATGCCACTGAAGCTTTCTTT CASSRYATEAFF
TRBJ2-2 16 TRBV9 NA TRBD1 TGTGCCAGCAGCCCAAGGACAGGGTCGAACACCGGGGAGCTGTTTTTT CASSPRTGSNTGELFF
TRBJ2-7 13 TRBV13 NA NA TGTGCCAGCAGCCCTGGGAGTGTGGACGAGCAGTACTTC CASSPGSVDEQYF